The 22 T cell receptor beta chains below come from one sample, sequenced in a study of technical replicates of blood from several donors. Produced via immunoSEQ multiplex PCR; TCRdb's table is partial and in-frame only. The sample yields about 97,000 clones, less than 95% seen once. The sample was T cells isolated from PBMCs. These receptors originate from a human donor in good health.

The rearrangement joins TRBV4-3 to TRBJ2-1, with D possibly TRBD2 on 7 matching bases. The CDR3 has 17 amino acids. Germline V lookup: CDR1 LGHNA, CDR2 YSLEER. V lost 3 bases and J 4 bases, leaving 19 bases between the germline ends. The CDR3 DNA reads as TGCGCCAGCAGCCACCCCAGGGGTAGCGGGCAATACAATGAGCAGTTCTTC. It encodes CASSHPRGSGQYNEQFF.

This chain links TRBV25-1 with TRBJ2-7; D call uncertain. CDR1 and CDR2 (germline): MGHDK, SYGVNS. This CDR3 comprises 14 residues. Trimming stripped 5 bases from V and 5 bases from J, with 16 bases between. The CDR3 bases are TGTGCCAGCAGTCTAAGAGCGACGGTTCACGAGCAGTACTTC. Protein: CASSLRATVHEQYF.

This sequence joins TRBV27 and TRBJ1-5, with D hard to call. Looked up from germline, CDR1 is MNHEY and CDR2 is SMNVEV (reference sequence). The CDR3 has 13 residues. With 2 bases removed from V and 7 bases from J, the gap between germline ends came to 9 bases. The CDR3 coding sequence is TGTGCCAGCAGTTTAATGCTACGGCAGCCCCAGCATTTT. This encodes CASSLMLRQPQHF.

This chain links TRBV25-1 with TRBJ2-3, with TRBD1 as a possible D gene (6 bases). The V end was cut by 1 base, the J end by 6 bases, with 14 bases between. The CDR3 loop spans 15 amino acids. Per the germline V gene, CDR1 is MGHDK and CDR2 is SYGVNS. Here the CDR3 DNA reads TGTGCCAGCAGTGAATTTCTGGGGGCGTCCGATACGCAGTATTTT. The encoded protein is CASSEFLGASDTQYF. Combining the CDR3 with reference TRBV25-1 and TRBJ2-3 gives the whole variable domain EADIYQTPRYLVIGTGKKITLECSQTMGHDKMYWYQQDPGMELHLIHYSYGVNSTEKGDLSSESTVSRIRTEHFPLTLESARPSHTSQYLCASSEFLGASDTQYFGPGTRLTVL.

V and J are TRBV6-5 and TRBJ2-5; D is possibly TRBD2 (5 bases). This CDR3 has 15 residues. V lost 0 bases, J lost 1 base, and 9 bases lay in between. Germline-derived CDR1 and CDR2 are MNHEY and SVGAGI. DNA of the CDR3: TGTGCCAGCAGTTACTCCCACGGGATCCAAGAGACCCAGTACTTC. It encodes CASSYSHGIQETQYF.

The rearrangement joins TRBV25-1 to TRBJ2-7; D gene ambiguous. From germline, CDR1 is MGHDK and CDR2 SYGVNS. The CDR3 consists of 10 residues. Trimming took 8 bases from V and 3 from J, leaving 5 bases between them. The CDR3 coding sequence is TGTGCCAGCGGCCTCTACGAGCAGTACTTC. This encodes CASGLYEQYF.

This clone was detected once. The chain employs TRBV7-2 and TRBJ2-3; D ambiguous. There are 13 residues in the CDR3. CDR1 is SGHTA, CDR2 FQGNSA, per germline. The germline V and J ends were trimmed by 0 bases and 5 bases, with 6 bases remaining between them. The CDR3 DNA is TGTGCCAGCAGCTTAGCGGCTGGAGATACGCAGTATTTT. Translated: CASSLAAGDTQYF.

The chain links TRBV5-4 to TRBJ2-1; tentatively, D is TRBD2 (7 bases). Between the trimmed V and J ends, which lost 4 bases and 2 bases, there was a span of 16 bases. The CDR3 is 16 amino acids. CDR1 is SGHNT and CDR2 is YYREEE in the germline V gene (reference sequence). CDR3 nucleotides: TGTGCCAGCAGCCGGTGGAGGGAGGGGGCCTACAATGAGCAGTTCTTC. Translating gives CASSRWREGAYNEQFF.

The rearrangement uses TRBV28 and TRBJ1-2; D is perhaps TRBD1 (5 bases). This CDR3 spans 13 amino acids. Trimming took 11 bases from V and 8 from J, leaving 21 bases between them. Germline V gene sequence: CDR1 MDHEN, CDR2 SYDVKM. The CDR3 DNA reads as TGTGCCGACCGACAGCCACCCTATGGAGGCTACACCTTC. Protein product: CADRQPPYGGYTF.

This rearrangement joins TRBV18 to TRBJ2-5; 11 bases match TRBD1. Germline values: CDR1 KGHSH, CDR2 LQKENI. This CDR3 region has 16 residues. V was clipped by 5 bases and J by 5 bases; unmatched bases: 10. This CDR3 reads CASSVTGTGGLETQYF. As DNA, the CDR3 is TGTGCCAGCTCAGTTACCGGGACAGGGGGATTGGAGACCCAGTACTTC.

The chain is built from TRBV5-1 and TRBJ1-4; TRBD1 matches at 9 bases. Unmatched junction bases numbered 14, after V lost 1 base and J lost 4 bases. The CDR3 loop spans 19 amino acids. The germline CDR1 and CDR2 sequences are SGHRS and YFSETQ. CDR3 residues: CASSLKPQGANGYNEKLFF. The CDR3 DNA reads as TGCGCCAGCAGCTTGAAACCACAGGGGGCTAATGGATATAATGAAAAACTGTTTTTT.

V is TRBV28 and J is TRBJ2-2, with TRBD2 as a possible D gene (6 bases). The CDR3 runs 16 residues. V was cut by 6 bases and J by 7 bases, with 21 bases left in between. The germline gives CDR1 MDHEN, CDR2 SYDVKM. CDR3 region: CASSFARWGDDGELFF. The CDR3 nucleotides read TGTGCCAGCAGCTTCGCAAGATGGGGGGACGACGGGGAGCTGTTTTTT.

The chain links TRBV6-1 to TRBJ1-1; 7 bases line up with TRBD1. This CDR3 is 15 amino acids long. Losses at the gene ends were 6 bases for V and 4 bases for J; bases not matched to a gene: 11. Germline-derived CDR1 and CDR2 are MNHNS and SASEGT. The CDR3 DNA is TGTGCCAGCAGGGGCCCAAGGGACAGCCTCACTGAAGCTTTCTTT. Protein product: CASRGPRDSLTEAFF.

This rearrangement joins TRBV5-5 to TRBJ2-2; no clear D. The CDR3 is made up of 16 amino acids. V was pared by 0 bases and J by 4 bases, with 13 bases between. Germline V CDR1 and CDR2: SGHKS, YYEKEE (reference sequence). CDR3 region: CASSLEARRSTGELFF. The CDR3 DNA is TGTGCCAGCAGCTTGGAGGCGCGGCGAAGCACCGGGGAGCTGTTTTTT.

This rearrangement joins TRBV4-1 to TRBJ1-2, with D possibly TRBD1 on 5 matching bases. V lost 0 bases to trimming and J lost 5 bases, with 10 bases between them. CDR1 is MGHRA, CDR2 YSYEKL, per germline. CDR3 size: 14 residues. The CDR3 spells CASSQDTGGYGYTF. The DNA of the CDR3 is TGCGCCAGCAGCCAAGATACCGGGGGATATGGCTACACCTTC.

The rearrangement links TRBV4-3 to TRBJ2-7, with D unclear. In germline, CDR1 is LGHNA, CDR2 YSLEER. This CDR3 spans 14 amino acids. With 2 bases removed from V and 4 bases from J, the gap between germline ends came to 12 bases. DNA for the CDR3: TGCGCCAGCAGCCAATCTCTATCTAGGTACGAGCAGTACTTC. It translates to CASSQSLSRYEQYF.

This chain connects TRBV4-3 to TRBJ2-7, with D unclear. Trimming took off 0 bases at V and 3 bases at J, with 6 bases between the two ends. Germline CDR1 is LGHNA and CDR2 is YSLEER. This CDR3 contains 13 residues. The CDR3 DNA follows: TGCGCCAGCAGCCAAGAGGCCTTCTACGAGCAGTACTTC. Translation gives CASSQEAFYEQYF.

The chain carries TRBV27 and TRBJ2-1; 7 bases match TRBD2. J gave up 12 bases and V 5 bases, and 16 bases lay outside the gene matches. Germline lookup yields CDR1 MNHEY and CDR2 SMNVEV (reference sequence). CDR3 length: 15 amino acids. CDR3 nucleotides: TGTGCCAGCAGTCCTGGCGGGAGTAGTTTGAGTGGGCAGTTCTTC. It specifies CASSPGGSSLSGQFF.

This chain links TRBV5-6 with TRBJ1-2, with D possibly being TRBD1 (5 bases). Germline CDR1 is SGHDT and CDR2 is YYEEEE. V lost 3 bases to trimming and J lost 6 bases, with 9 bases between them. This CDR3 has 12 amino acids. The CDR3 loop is CASSYQGNGYTF. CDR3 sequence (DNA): TGTGCCAGCAGCTACCAGGGTAATGGCTACACCTTC. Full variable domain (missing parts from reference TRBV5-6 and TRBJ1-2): DAGVTQSPTHLIKTRGQQVTLRCSPKSGHDTVSWYQQALGQGPQFIFQYYEEEERQRGNFPDRFSGHQFPNYSSELNVNALLLGDSALYLCASSYQGNGYTFGSGTRLTVV.

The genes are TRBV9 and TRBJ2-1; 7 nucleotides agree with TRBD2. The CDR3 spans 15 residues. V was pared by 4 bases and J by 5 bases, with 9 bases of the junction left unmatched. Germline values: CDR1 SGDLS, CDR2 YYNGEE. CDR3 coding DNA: TGTGCCAGCAGCTCCGGTAGCGGGCAACACAATGAGCAGTTCTTC. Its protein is CASSSGSGQHNEQFF.

CDR3 in amino acids: CASSQGRGDEQFF. CDR3 nucleotides: TGTGCCAGCAGCCAAGGACGGGGGGATGAGCAGTTCTTC. The chain has TRBV14 and TRBJ2-1; 7 bases are shared with TRBD2. With 1 base clipped from V and 8 bases from J, the junction kept 2 bases outside the gene matches. CDR1 is SGHDN, CDR2 FVKESK, per germline. The length of the CDR3 is 13 residues.

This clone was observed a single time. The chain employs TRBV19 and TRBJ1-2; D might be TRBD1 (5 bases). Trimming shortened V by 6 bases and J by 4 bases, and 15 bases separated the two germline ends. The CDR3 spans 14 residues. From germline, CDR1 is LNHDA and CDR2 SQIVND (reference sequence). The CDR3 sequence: CASSLTGGGYGYTF. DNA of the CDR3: TGTGCCAGTAGCCTAACAGGTGGCGGCTATGGCTACACCTTC. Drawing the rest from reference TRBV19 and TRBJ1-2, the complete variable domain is DGGITQSPKYLFRKEGQNVTLSCEQNLNHDAMYWYRQDPGQGLRLIYYSQIVNDFQKGDIAEGYSVSREKKESFPLTVTSAQKNPTAFYLCASSLTGGGYGYTFGSGTRLTVV.